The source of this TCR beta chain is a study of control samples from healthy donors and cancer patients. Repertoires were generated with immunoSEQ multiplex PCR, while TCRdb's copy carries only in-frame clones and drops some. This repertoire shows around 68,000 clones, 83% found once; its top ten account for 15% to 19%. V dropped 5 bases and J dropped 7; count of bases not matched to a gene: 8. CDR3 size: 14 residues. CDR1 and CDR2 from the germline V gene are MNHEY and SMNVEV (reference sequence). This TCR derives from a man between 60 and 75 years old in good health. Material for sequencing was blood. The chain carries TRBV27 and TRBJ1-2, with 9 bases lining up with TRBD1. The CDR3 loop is CASSLTGTGSGYTF. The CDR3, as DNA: TGTGCCAGCAGTCTTACCGGGACAGGGAGTGGCTACACCTTC.